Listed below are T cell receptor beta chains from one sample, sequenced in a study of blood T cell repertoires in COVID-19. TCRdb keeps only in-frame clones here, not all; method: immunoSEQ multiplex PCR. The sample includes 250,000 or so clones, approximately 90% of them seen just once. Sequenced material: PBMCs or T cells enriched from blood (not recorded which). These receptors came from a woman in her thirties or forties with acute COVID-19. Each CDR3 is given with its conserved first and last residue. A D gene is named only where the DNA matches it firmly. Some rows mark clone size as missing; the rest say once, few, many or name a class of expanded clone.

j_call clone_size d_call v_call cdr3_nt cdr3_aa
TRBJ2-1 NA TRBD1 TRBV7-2 TGTGCCAGCAGCGAGGGCGGCAGGGGGCGCCCCTACAATGAGCAGTTCTTC CASSEGGRGRPYNEQFF
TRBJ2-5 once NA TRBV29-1 TGCAGCGTTGGACCACGGGTACAAGAGACCCAGTACTTC CSVGPRVQETQYF
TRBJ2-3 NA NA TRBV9 TGTGCCAGCAGCGCAGGACAGTGGATAACAGATACGCAGTATTTT CASSAGQWITDTQYF
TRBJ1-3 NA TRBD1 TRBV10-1 TGCGCCAGCAGTGACCCGGGGACAGCTGGAAACACCATATATTTT CASSDPGTAGNTIYF
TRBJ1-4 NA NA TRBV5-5 TGTGCCAGCAGCTTGTCAGGACAGAAGGATGAAAAACTGTTTTTT CASSLSGQKDEKLFF
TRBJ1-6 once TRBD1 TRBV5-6 TGTGCCAGCAGCTTCCGGGACAGGGGTAATTCACCCCTCCACTTT CASSFRDRGNSPLHF
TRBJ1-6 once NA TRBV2 TGTGCCAGCAGTGAAAGGGAGCTCCTGCCGAATTCACCCCTCCACTTT CASSERELLPNSPLHF
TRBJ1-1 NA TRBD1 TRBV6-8 TGTGCCAGCAGTTCCTCCAGGGGGAGTAAGGTGAACACTGAAGCTTTCTTT CASSSSRGSKVNTEAFF
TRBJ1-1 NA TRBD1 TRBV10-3 TGTGCCATCAGTGGGACAGGGGGGGGCGGCACTGAAGCTTTCTTT CAISGTGGGGTEAFF
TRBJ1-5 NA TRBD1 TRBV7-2 TGTGCCAGCAGTACAGGGGGCCGTAAGGATCACCAGCATTTT CASSTGGRKDHQHF
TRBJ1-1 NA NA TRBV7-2 TGTGCCAGCAGCGACCGACCTGGCGGCACTGAAGCTTTCTTT CASSDRPGGTEAFF
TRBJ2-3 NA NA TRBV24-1 TGTGCCACCGGGGGCGCGGGGGCAGATACGCAGTATTTT CATGGAGADTQYF
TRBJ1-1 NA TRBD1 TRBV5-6 TGTGCCAGCAGCCAGGCGGGGACAGGGGGCGGCTGGCCTGAAGCTTTCTTT CASSQAGTGGGWPEAFF
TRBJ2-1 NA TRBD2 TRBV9 TGTGCCAGCAGCGTAGGGGCGGGGGTAAGCTCCTACAATGAGCAGTTCTTC CASSVGAGVSSYNEQFF
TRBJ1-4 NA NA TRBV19 TGTGCCAGTACCGACCAAGGGATGCGGGGCTTGGAAAAACTGTTTTTT CASTDQGMRGLEKLFF
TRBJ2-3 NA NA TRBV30 TGTGCCTGGAGCCCCTCGGATACGCAGTATTTT CAWSPSDTQYF
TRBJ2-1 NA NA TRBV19 TGTGCCAGTAGTATCTTGCAGGGCTCATGGGATGAGCAGTTCTTC CASSILQGSWDEQFF
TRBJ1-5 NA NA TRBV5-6 TGTGCCAGCAGCTTTCGGGTTACGGGGGGAGGTCAGCCCCAGCATTTT CASSFRVTGGGQPQHF
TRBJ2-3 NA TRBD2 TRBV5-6 TGTGCCAGCAGTTTTGGGGGGGACTTTCGCACAGATACGCAGTATTTT CASSFGGDFRTDTQYF
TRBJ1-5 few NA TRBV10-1 TGCGCCAGCAGTGAAGAGTTCAATCAGCCCCAGCATTTT CASSEEFNQPQHF
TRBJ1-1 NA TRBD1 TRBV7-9 TGTGCCAGCAGCTTAGGACAGGGCCACACTGAAGCTTTCTTT CASSLGQGHTEAFF
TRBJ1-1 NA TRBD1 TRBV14 TGTGCCAGCAGCCAAGGAGGCACCGGACAGGGGTTCACTGAAGCTTTCTTT CASSQGGTGQGFTEAFF
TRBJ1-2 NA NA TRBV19 TGTGCCAGTAGTATAGACGCGGGGGGCACTCTCTATGGCTACACCTTC CASSIDAGGTLYGYTF
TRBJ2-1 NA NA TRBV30 TGTGCCTGGAGTGTACTAAGGCGGGGTAGCTCCTACAATGAGCAGTTCTTC CAWSVLRRGSSYNEQFF
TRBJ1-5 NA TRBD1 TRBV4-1 TGCGCCAGCAGCCAAGGGGACAGTGTAATGAGGCCCCAGCATTTT CASSQGDSVMRPQHF
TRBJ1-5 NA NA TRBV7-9 TGTGCCAGCAGCTTAACGACAGAATACAATCAGCCCCAGCATTTT CASSLTTEYNQPQHF
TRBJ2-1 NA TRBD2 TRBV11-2 TGTGCCAGCAGCTTAGGTCGCGGGAGGTCCACCTACAATGAGCAGTTCTTC CASSLGRGRSTYNEQFF
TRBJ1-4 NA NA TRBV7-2 TGTGCCAGCACCCAATTTGCAACTAATGAAAAACTGTTTTTT CASTQFATNEKLFF
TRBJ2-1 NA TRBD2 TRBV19 TGTGCCAGTAGTGCCCCCGGGACTAGAACGGGCAATGAGCAGTTCTTC CASSAPGTRTGNEQFF
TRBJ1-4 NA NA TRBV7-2 TGTGCCAGCAGCAGGGGTTTGGGTGAAAAACTGTTTTTT CASSRGLGEKLFF
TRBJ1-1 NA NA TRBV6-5 TGTGCCAGCACCACAGGGAGCCTAGCTTTCTTT CASTTGSLAFF
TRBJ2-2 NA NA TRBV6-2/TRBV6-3 TGTGCCAGCAGTTCTCGGGAGACCGGGGAGCTGTTTTTT CASSSRETGELFF
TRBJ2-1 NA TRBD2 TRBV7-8 TGTGCCAGCAGCTTAGCACCTAGCGGGGGGTACAATGAGCAGTTCTTC CASSLAPSGGYNEQFF
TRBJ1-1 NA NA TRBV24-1 TGTGCCACCTCACCGGGGGGGCCATTTGGCACTGAAGCTTTCTTT CATSPGGPFGTEAFF
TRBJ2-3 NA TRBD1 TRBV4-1 TGCGCCAGCAGCTTCCAGCCGACAGGGAGCACAGATACGCAGTATTTT CASSFQPTGSTDTQYF
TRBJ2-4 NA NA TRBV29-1 TGCAGCGTTTTGGGGACAACCCTAGCCAAAAACATTCAGTACTTC CSVLGTTLAKNIQYF
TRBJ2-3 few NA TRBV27 TGTGCCAGCGGCCAGCGGACTAGCACAGATACGCAGTATTTT CASGQRTSTDTQYF
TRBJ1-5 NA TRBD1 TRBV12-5 TGTGCTAGTGGTAAGACAGGGAATAGCAATCAGCCCCAGCATTTT CASGKTGNSNQPQHF
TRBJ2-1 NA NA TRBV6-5 TGTGCCAGCAACCCCGGGGGCTCCTACAATGAGCAGTTCTTC CASNPGGSYNEQFF
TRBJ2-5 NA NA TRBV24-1 TGTGCCACCAGTGACCTGTCCCCAGGGAAGACCCAGTACTTC CATSDLSPGKTQYF
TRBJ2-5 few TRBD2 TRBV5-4 TGTGCCAGCAGCTTGGATTGGCGGGAGGGCGTAGAGACCCAGTACTTC CASSLDWREGVETQYF
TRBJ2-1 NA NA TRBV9 TGTGCCAGCAGCGTAGATGGCAGGGGGGCGTCCAATGAGCAGTTCTTC CASSVDGRGASNEQFF